This T cell receptor beta chain comes out of a study of T cells after yellow fever vaccination. The germline V gene encodes CDR1 SEHNR and CDR2 FQNEAQ (reference sequence). Between the trimmed V and J ends, which lost 2 bases and 1 base, there was a span of 11 bases. This CDR3 spans 15 amino acids. Template-switching 5'RACE yielded the TCR cDNA; a universal primer site and UMIs were added in the process. TCRdb processed the 5' RACE reads anew with MiXCR; each CDR3 protein has one entry. Of about 580,000 distinct CDR3 sequences listed, about a sixth are singletons. This chain links TRBV7-9 with TRBJ2-5; the D is unclear. The TCR originated in a man between 18 and 35 years old who received the YFV17D yellow fever vaccine. Specimen: PBMCs, collected more than 4 days after the first yellow fever vaccination. CDR3 DNA: TGTGCCAGCAGCTTAATACAACGCGCCCAAGAGACCCAGTACTTC. Encoded protein: CASSLIQRAQETQYF.